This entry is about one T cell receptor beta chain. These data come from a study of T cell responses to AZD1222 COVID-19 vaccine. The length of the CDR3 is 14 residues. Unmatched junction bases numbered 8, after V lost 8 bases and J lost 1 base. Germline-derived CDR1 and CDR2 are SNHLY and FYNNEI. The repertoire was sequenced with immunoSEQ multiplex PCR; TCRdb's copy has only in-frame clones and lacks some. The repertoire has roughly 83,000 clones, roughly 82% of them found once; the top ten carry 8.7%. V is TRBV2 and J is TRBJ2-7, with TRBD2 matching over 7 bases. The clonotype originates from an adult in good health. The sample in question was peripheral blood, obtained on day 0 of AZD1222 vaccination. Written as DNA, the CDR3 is TGTGCCAGCCGCCGGGACTACCTATCCTACGAGCAGTACTTC. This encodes CASRRDYLSYEQYF.